The clone carrying this TCR beta chain occurred a few times. The antigen is not known. This entry is derived from a study of blood T cells in healthy people across ages. RNA extraction gave at least 6 micrograms of total RNA per sample. Notes on the study in general: With age, beta diversity per million T cells declined roughly linearly, significantly by 40. Donors of long life had a larger count of naive CD4+ cells and greater diversity than aged donors.

Using a J-beta primer mix together with a sample-barcoded 5' primer, a second PCR was run for roughly 7 to 12 cycles. TCRdb fed the 5' RACE reads into MiXCR, producing one record per CDR3 protein. The sample has around 870,000 distinct CDR3 sequences, about 30% seen once; the top ten hold roughly 17%. The sequence came from a woman over 75 in good health. Sequencing input: blood.

Here the CDR3 DNA reads TGCAGTGCTAGAGAGGGAGGGAACACCGGGGAGCTGTTTTTT. Translated: CSAREGGNTGELFF. The V gene is TRBV20-1, the J gene TRBJ2-2; a weak D match, TRBD2 (6 bases). The V end was cut by 0 bases, the J end by 1 base, with 6 bases between. The germline CDR1 and CDR2 sequences are DFQATT and SNEGSKA (reference sequence). The CDR3 length is 14 residues.